This T cell receptor (beta chain) was captured by sequencing in a study of blood T cell repertoires in COVID-19 (TCRdb year 2020). Concerning the study at large: Samples from collaborators originated in the United States, Italy and Spain and spanned both the acute and convalescent phases of COVID-19. The sample metadata nearly always contained a de-identified subject ID, COVID-19 status, age in years and sex. Deeply sampled blood TCRbeta repertoires from subjects exposed to, actively infected with, or recovered from COVID-19 were included in the dataset. The repertoires were released in a freely available public database intended as a resource for research on the immune response to SARS-CoV-2. The samples were drawn from two sources: the first 160 participants of the ongoing ImmuneRACE study, and 1,000 to 1,500 subjects contributed by 6 global collaborators. Where HLA class I and class II types were available, the types were taken from metadata supplied by the sample provider, not from assay-based typing. The prospective study material was composed of cDNA or gDNA derived from T cells, B-cell-depleted T cells, or PBMCs. General study outcomes and caveats: Clinical and demographic metadata were provided uncurated, with the amount varying by source and participant.

The collaborating institutions used their own protocols to collect whole blood in K2EDTA tubes. For TCRbeta analysis, collaborators shipped samples as frozen whole blood, isolated PBMCs, or DNA extracted from either of those sample types. TCRbeta CDR3 regions were amplified from genomic DNA using the immunoSEQ Assay, a bias-controlled multiplex PCR. Per the authors' processing: The number of nucleated cells in each sample was estimated from the amplification of reference gene primers within the assay. To quantify the absolute abundance of each unique TCRbeta CDR3 rearrangement, sequence reads were collapsed and filtered. Productive Simpson clonality was computed per sample as the square root of Simpson's diversity index over productive rearrangements. TCRdb stores this immuneACCESS table with in-frame sequences only. Part of the clones is absent; in the studies checked, under half of the shortfall reflects unresolved V genes, and no reason is known for the rest. V, J and clone size reflect that table, while D and trimming were determined from the DNA. This sample holds 150,000 to 200,000 clones; approximately 80% were observed only once. About 15% of the sample is taken by the ten largest.

Of note for this clone: What antigen it recognizes has not been identified. No per-base quality is available; no much larger clone lies one base away.

Sequencing input: peripheral blood. The source of this sequence is a woman older than 75 with acute or convalescent COVID-19.

The CDR3 is CASSTLLGRASEAFF. The DNA reads TGTGCCAGCAGTACCCTCTTGGGGAGAGCCTCTGAAGCTTTCTTT. The rearranged segments are TRBV6-6 and TRBJ1-1; no D gene is confidently identified. Taken from the germline V gene (reference sequence), the CDR1 and CDR2 loops are MNHNY and SVGAGI. Counted from cysteine to phenylalanine, this CDR3 has 15 amino acids. Of the read, only the CDR3 DNA is kept; its 45 bases are in frame from base 1. V loses 5 bases of germline sequence and J loses 6 bases, and the interval between the two ends is 19 bases.